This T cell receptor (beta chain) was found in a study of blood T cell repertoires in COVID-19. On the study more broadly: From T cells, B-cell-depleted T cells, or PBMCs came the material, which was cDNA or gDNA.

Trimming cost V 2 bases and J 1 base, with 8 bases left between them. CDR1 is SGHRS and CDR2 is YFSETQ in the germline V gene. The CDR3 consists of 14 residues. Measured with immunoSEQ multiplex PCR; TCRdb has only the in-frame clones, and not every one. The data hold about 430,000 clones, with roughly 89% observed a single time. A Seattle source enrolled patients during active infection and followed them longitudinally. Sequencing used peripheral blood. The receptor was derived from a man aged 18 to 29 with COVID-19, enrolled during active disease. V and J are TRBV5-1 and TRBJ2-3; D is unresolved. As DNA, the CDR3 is TGCGCCAGCAGCTTTTACAGAGGCACAGATACGCAGTATTTT. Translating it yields CASSFYRGTDTQYF.